This TCR beta chain was retrieved from a study of CD8+ T cells in alopecia areata. Whole-study findings and limits: Persistence of many expanded lesional clones was seen in scalp and blood during tofacitinib.

Treatment given: oral pan-JAK inhibitor, 5-10 mg twice daily. Patients with alopecia areata provided lesional scalp punch biopsies as well as peripheral blood. V shed 0 bases and J shed 4 bases, with 10 bases lying between them. This CDR3 has 14 amino acids. Germline lookup yields CDR1 SGDLS and CDR2 YYNGEE. Comments on this clone: Antigen specificity is unknown.

RNA was isolated and reverse transcribed to cDNA, the sequencing template. The protocol was immunoSEQ multiplex PCR, while the TCRdb copy is restricted to in-frame clones and leaves out a portion. The sample holds about 120,000 clones, around 50% seen once. This sequence originates from a human donor with alopecia areata. The genes are TRBV9 and TRBJ2-5; D may be TRBD1 or TRBD2 (6 bases each). The specimen was CD8+ T cells sorted from blood, collected at week 24, from a patient treated with tofacitinib. CDR3 loop: CASSVGGGRETQYF. For the CDR3, the DNA is TGTGCCAGCAGCGTAGGTGGGGGGCGAGAGACCCAGTACTTC.